This T cell receptor (beta chain) was sequenced for a study of T cell responses to AZD1222 COVID-19 vaccine. Study results and caveats: Clonal diversity was possibly underestimated, and the donors were mostly white British, with more females.

In the case of this clone: The antigen is not known.

The repertoire was sequenced with immunoSEQ multiplex PCR; TCRdb's copy has only in-frame clones and lacks some. Of 150,000 to 200,000 clones listed, roughly 92% are singletons. The V and J ends lost 4 bases and 4 bases, in that order; junction bases with no gene match: 10. Per germline, CDR1 SGHDT and CDR2 YYEEEE. The length of the CDR3 is 15 residues. This rearrangement joins TRBV5-6 to TRBJ1-1; 7 bases fit TRBD1. This TCR was sampled from an adult in good health. Source: peripheral blood, taken on day 0 of AZD1222 vaccination. CDR3 nucleotide sequence: TGTGCCAGCAGCCCAACAGGGGTACGTGGCACTGAAGCTTTCTTT. Protein sequence: CASSPTGVRGTEAFF. The complete variable domain, with remaining parts taken from reference TRBV5-6 and TRBJ1-1, reads DAGVTQSPTHLIKTRGQQVTLRCSPKSGHDTVSWYQQALGQGPQFIFQYYEEEERQRGNFPDRFSGHQFPNYSSELNVNALLLGDSALYLCASSPTGVRGTEAFFGQGTRLTVV.